What follows are 9 T cell receptor beta chains derived from one specimen sequenced in a study of T-cell memory formation after mild COVID-19. Using its own MiXCR run on the 5' RACE reads, TCRdb lists one record per CDR3 protein. The sample contains over 300,000 distinct CDR3 sequences, around 20% of which appear only once. Sample: PBMCs or a T cell subset sorted from them (not recorded which). Source of these receptors: a man in his late teens or twenties who had mild COVID-19 (a few samples of this study predate the infection). Cell type and time point are not known.

This clonotype was recorded a few times. The chain carries TRBV7-9 and TRBJ2-5; D tentatively fits TRBD1 or TRBD2 (5 bases each). The CDR3 loop spans 15 amino acids. CDR1 and CDR2 (germline): SEHNR, FQNEAQ (reference sequence). V lost 5 bases and J 0 bases, leaving 13 bases between the germline ends. For the CDR3, the DNA is TGTGCCAGCAGCCTGGGACCACAGTACCAAGAGACCCAGTACTTC. This gives the protein CASSLGPQYQETQYF.

This clonotype was recorded a few times. The chain carries TRBV18 and TRBJ2-1; tentative D call: TRBD1 (6 bases). CDR1 is KGHSH, CDR2 LQKENI, per germline. Between the trimmed V and J ends, which lost 2 bases and 3 bases, there was a span of 8 bases. The CDR3 totals 14 residues. The CDR3 DNA reads as TGTGCCAGCTCACCAGGGGGCTACTACAATGAGCAGTTCTTC. Translation gives CASSPGGYYNEQFF.

The chain links TRBV6-5 to TRBJ2-7, with 8 bases fitting TRBD2. With V trimmed by 8 bases and J by 7 bases, 16 bases remained unmatched. This CDR3 has 15 residues. Germline V CDR1 and CDR2: MNHEY, SVGAGI. This CDR3 is CASAAGASYDTEQYV. The CDR3 DNA sequence: TGTGCCAGCGCAGCGGGGGCATCTTACGATACTGAGCAGTACGTC.

The table lists this clonotype with a few counts. The rearrangement links TRBV12-3 or TRBV12-4 to TRBJ2-7; 8 nucleotides match TRBD1. The CDR3 is 14 residues long. Unmatched junction bases numbered 2, after V lost 4 bases and J lost 0 bases. The CDR3 spells CASSSTGGSYEQYF. CDR3 coding DNA: TGTGCCAGCAGTTCAACAGGGGGCTCCTACGAGCAGTACTTC.

The chain has TRBV7-8 and TRBJ2-3; TRBD2 matches at 8 bases. There are 15 residues in the CDR3. Losses at the gene ends were 2 bases for V and 0 bases for J; bases not matched to a gene: 1. Germline-derived CDR1 and CDR2 are SGHVS and FQNEAQ. The DNA of the CDR3 is TGTGCCAGCAGCTTACGGGGGGGAAGCACAGATACGCAGTATTTT. This translates into CASSLRGGSTDTQYF.

This clonotype was seen at least ten times. The V gene is TRBV25-1, the J gene TRBJ2-3; 8 bases agree with TRBD1. V lost 4 bases and J lost 1; bases outside the gene matches: 4. The CDR3 has 15 residues. The germline gives CDR1 MGHDK, CDR2 SYGVNS. The DNA of the CDR3 is TGTGCCAGCAGTGCCAGGGGGCGAGGCACAGATACGCAGTATTTT. Encoded protein: CASSARGRGTDTQYF.

This clonotype was seen only a few times. The genes are TRBV7-2 and TRBJ2-5; 7 nucleotides align to TRBD2. This CDR3 has 15 residues. Germline loops: CDR1 SGHTA, CDR2 FQGNSA. The V gene end was trimmed by 7 bases and the J gene end by 4 bases; junction bases not matched to a gene: 12. Here the CDR3 reads CASTYGSGLPETQYF. The CDR3 DNA sequence: TGTGCCAGCACCTACGGTAGCGGGTTGCCAGAGACCCAGTACTTC. The variable domain in full, completed from reference TRBV7-2 and TRBJ2-5, reads GAGVSQSPSNKVTEKGKDVELRCDPISGHTALYWYRQSLGQGLEFLIYFQGNSAPDKSGLPSDRFSAERTGGSVSTLTIQRTQQEDSAVYLCASTYGSGLPETQYFGPGTRLLVL.

V gene TRBV5-1 combines with J gene TRBJ2-1; 11 positions match TRBD2. The junction had 1 base not matched to a gene; V was cut back by 3 bases and J by 5 bases. This CDR3 has 14 residues. Germline lookup yields CDR1 SGHRS and CDR2 YFSETQ. The CDR3 region is CASSSGLADNEQFF. The CDR3 region has the DNA TGCGCCAGCAGCTCGGGACTAGCGGACAATGAGCAGTTCTTC.

This clonotype showed up just a few times. The chain employs TRBV6-2 or TRBV6-3 and TRBJ2-4; D might be TRBD1 (6 bases). This CDR3 has 15 residues. V gave up 1 base and J gave up 8 bases, with 15 bases separating them. Germline V gives CDR1 MNHEY, CDR2 SVGEGT. The CDR3 region has the DNA TGTGCCAGCAGTTACTTTCGGGACAAGGAGTACATTCAGTACTTC. Its translation is CASSYFRDKEYIQYF.